This T cell receptor beta chain was sequenced for a study of early T cells in non-severe SARS-CoV-2 infection. On the study more broadly: Chains stayed unpaired after sequencing of bulk RNA from unsorted whole blood.

This clonotype was seen more than once but under ten times. Its matching antigen is unknown. Points from the study as a whole: VDJdb matching skewed toward anti-spike CD8 responses, missing private and CD4 specificities.

Unique molecular identifiers were affixed to single, distinct cDNA molecules. TCRdb independently ran MiXCR on the 5' RACE reads; one entry per CDR3 protein. Seen here are more than 50,000 distinct CDR3 sequences, over 10% observed once, and the top ten hold over 1.1%. The origin of this receptor is an adult who was a healthcare worker with PCR-confirmed SARS-CoV-2 infection or an uninfected control (not recorded which). The sample in question was whole blood, obtained at baseline.

The CDR3 loop is CASSFSWDFPYEQYF. The CDR3 coding sequence is TGTGCCAGCAGCTTCAGCTGGGACTTCCCCTACGAGCAGTACTTC. This chain uses TRBV7-2 with TRBJ2-7; a weak D match, TRBD2 (6 bases). The CDR3 runs 15 residues. V dropped 3 bases and J dropped 2 bases, with 14 bases sitting between them. Germline V gene lookup returns CDR1 SGHTA and CDR2 FQGNSA.